This T cell receptor beta chain was retrieved from a study of T cell responses to AZD1222 COVID-19 vaccine (TCRdb year 2021). About the study as a whole: AZD1222 recipients with second doses at about 4 weeks or about 12 weeks were pooled, because spike-specific TCR depth and breadth did not differ between schedules. A total of 233 trial participants underwent TCR sequencing, of whom approximately 210 received two doses of AZD1222 and about 26 received two doses of the MenACWY control vaccine. Trial participants were enrolled into age subgroups of 18-55, 56-69 and 70-plus years, which contained approximately 150, 28 and 58 TCR-sequenced participants, respectively. Points the paper makes about the study in general: The whole spike protein was spanned by vaccine-associated CD4 TCRs, and dominant responses were seen in regions 160-218 and 743-854. Because no day 14 peak-response samples were available, the repertoires could be characterized only after the peak T cell response. After two AZD1222 doses, spike-specific TCR breadth and depth were significantly higher than at day 0 and than in MenACWY recipients. Conclusions about previously exposed vaccinees are limited because only a handful of AZD1222 recipients were SARS-CoV-2 seropositive at baseline. The 56-69-year group was small, and its depth increase did not reach significance, likely because of low power. Participants were mostly white British and included more females than males, and it was suggested by the authors that clonal diversity may have been underestimated. Nearly half of unique spike-specific TCRs reportedly recognized epitopes outside regions mutated in the B.1.351 and B.1.1.7 variants.

In the paper's terms, the time point label means: baseline before first vaccination. The vaccinee samples were drawn from two UK trials, COV001 and COV002, one of which was a single-blind randomized controlled phase 2/3 trial testing AZD1222 (ChAdOx1 nCoV-19) in healthy adults. For TCRbeta chain sequencing, PBMC samples from trial participants were taken at day 0 and at day 28 after the second dose. The CDR3 regions of human TCRbeta chains were subjected to immunosequencing. The study's own analysis went as follows. TCRs in the repertoires were compared against a reference library of SARS-CoV-2-specific TCRs that had been generated with the MIRA antigen-specificity platform. Breadth was defined as the fraction of unique TCRs that were SARS-CoV-2-associated, and depth was defined as the fraction of total T cells that were SARS-CoV-2-associated. Using the MIRA data, each spike-specific TCR was mapped to the spike region that the TCR reacts to and placed in a CD4 or CD8 class. Log10-transformed breadth and depth values were compared by one-way ANOVA with Sidak's multiple comparisons tests. TCRdb's version of the immuneACCESS table is confined to in-frame rearrangements and falls short of the full clone set. An unresolved V gene accounts for under half of the shortfall where checked; the remainder is of unknown origin. V and J calls and clone size come straight from that table; D and trimming were deduced from the DNA. The sample table records tens of thousands of clones; 78% of these occur just once. The ten largest make up approximately 6.3% of the sample.

CDR1 and CDR2, looked up from the germline V gene, are KGHSH and LQKENI. CDR3 length: 16 amino acids, cysteine to phenylalanine. Of all the DNA, just the CDR3 is kept, 48 bases in frame from base 1. Cut back by 3 bases and 4 bases, the V and J ends lie 16 bases apart. Worth noting for this clone: The antigen it recognizes is unknown. The record has no base qualities; no much larger clone is one base away.

The sequenced sample was peripheral blood, obtained on day 0 of AZD1222 vaccination. This clonotype was sampled from an adult in good health. The chain is assembled from TRBV18 and TRBJ1-3; the D gene remains uncertain. The DNA is as follows: TGTGCCAGCTCACCCCGCGCGCCCCGGGAGGGAAACACCATATATTTT. Its translation reads: CASSPRAPREGNTIYF.